This entry lists 19 T cell receptor beta chains sequenced from one sample in a study of blood T cell repertoires in COVID-19. Assay: immunoSEQ multiplex PCR; the TCRdb copy retains only in-frame clones and omits some. The table includes 190,000 or so clones, around 80% detected once. The sequenced sample was peripheral blood. The origin of the receptors is a woman aged 80 or over with COVID-19, enrolled during active disease.

The V call is TRBV9, the J call TRBJ1-4; 11 nucleotides line up with TRBD1. Germline CDR1 and CDR2: SGDLS and YYNGEE. V was clipped by 4 bases and J by 0 bases; unmatched bases: 5. The CDR3 spans 17 residues. CDR3 sequence: CASSSGQGAATNEKLFF. Here the CDR3 DNA reads TGTGCCAGCAGCTCCGGACAGGGGGCTGCAACTAATGAAAAACTGTTTTTT.

V and J are TRBV3-1 (or the pseudogene TRBV3-2) and TRBJ1-1; 7 nucleotides align to TRBD1. The germline gives CDR1 LGHDT, CDR2 YNNKEL (reference sequence). The CDR3 has 17 amino acids. With V trimmed by 0 bases and J by 0 bases, 7 bases remained unmatched. CDR3 nucleotides: TGTGCCAGCAGCCAAGATCCCGGGACAGATTTGAACACTGAAGCTTTCTTT. Translated, it gives CASSQDPGTDLNTEAFF.

This clone was observed a handful of times. The V and J genes are TRBV21-1 and TRBJ1-5. TRBV21-1 is given as a pseudogene. The CDR3 has 16 residues. The CDR3 here is CASSKVEAGSNQPQHF. CDR3 nucleotide sequence: TGTGCCAGCAGCAAAGTGGAGGCAGGTAGCAATCAGCCCCAGCATTTT.

The V gene is TRBV12-1, the J gene TRBJ2-2; the D call of TRBD1 is as the table states it, not checked on the DNA. TRBV12-1 is marked as a pseudogene. This CDR3 is built from 18 residues. The CDR3 sequence is CASSARLGGRENTGELFF. The CDR3 DNA sequence: TGTGCCAGCAGCGCGCGACTGGGCGGCAGGGAGAACACCGGGGAGCTGTTTTTT.

The rearrangement uses TRBV6-5 and TRBJ1-1, with a possible D match to TRBD1 (5 bases). This CDR3 is built from 14 residues. V lost 3 bases and J 0 bases, leaving 8 bases between the germline ends. Germline CDR1 reads MNHEY; CDR2 reads SVGAGI. The CDR3 DNA is TGTGCCAGCAGTTATGGGGGGATGAACACTGAAGCTTTCTTT. Its protein is CASSYGGMNTEAFF.

The chain couples TRBV28 to TRBJ1-2; D is perhaps TRBD1 (6 bases). CDR1 and CDR2 (germline): MDHEN, SYDVKM. The CDR3 is 14 amino acids. Trimming cost V 5 bases and J 7 bases, with 17 bases left between them. The CDR3 region has the DNA TGTGCCAGCAGTCAACTTACAGGGAGAAGTGGCTACACCTTC. It codes for CASSQLTGRSGYTF.

This clone showed up just once. The chain carries TRBV28 and TRBJ2-5; 12 nucleotides align to TRBD2. The J segment lost 4 bases and the V segment lost 5 bases, leaving 8 bases of the junction unmatched. The CDR3 runs to 16 residues. Germline V gene lookup returns CDR1 MDHEN and CDR2 SYDVKM. The CDR3 protein is CASSGTSGYARETQYF. The CDR3 bases are TGTGCCAGCAGTGGGACTAGCGGGTACGCTAGAGAGACCCAGTACTTC. Looking up the rest from reference TRBV28 and TRBJ2-5 gives the full variable domain: DVKVTQSSRYLVKRTGEKVFLECVQDMDHENMFWYRQDPGLGLRLIYFSYDVKMKEKGDIPEGYSVSREKKERFSLILESASTNQTSMYLCASSGTSGYARETQYFGPGTRLLVL.

This chain uses TRBV25-1 with TRBJ1-3; unclear D gene. Trimming pared 1 base from V and 0 bases from J, leaving 10 bases between. The germline V gene has CDR1 MGHDK and CDR2 SYGVNS. The CDR3 totals 16 residues. CDR3 residues: CASSEFFRSSGNTIYF. DNA for the CDR3: TGTGCCAGCAGTGAATTCTTCCGGAGCTCTGGAAACACCATATATTTT. Full variable domain (outside the CDR3, taken from reference TRBV25-1 and TRBJ1-3): EADIYQTPRYLVIGTGKKITLECSQTMGHDKMYWYQQDPGMELHLIHYSYGVNSTEKGDLSSESTVSRIRTEHFPLTLESARPSHTSQYLCASSEFFRSSGNTIYFGEGSWLTVV.

Regarding this clone: At the DNA level, this CDR3 is encoded by other sequences in the same sample as well. CDR3 DNA: TGTGCCAGCAGCTTGACCCGCGGGACTTATTCACCCCTCCACTTT. Translation gives CASSLTRGTYSPLHF. The chain couples TRBV27 to TRBJ1-6, with D perhaps TRBD1 (5 bases). V was pared by 6 bases and J by 8 bases, with 17 bases between. The germline V gene encodes CDR1 MNHEY and CDR2 SMNVEV (reference sequence). This CDR3 is 15 amino acids long.

This clone was picked up a small number of times. DNA for the CDR3: TGTGCCAGCAGTGACCGCAGTGAAGCTTTCTTT. This encodes CASSDRSEAFF. The chain has TRBV6-4 and TRBJ1-1; D gene uncertain. V lost 2 bases to trimming and J lost 7 bases, with 5 bases between them. This CDR3 is built from 11 residues. CDR1 MRHNA and CDR2 SNTAGT come from the germline V gene.

The chain carries TRBV4-1 and TRBJ1-5, with D maybe TRBD1 (5 bases). CDR3 length: 14 residues. Trimming cost V 4 bases and J 4 bases, with 11 bases left between them. Germline V gene lookup returns CDR1 MGHRA and CDR2 YSYEKL. The CDR3 nucleotides are TGCGCCAGCAGCCTTCAGGGAAGGAATCAGCCCCAGCATTTT. Translated, it gives CASSLQGRNQPQHF.

The rearrangement uses TRBV6-2 or TRBV6-3 and TRBJ2-7; maybe TRBD1 (6 bases). The CDR3 is made up of 16 amino acids. Trimming removed 2 bases at V and 2 bases at J, with 16 bases between. The germline V gene encodes CDR1 MNHEY and CDR2 SVGEGT. The CDR3 loop is CASSYPRGNLPYEQYF. Here the CDR3 DNA reads TGTGCCAGCAGTTACCCGAGGGGGAACCTTCCCTACGAGCAGTACTTC.

The CDR3 nucleotides are TGTGCCAGCAGTGGGTTTCGGACAGGCCCCTACGAGCAGTACTTC. Amino acid sequence: CASSGFRTGPYEQYF. The chain carries TRBV2 and TRBJ2-7; TRBD1 aligns across 7 bases. The CDR3 extends over 15 amino acids. The J segment lost 2 bases and the V segment lost 4 bases, leaving 8 bases of the junction unmatched. CDR1 and CDR2 from the germline V gene are SNHLY and FYNNEI.

This clone occurred a few times. In DNA form, the CDR3 reads TGTGCCAGCAGCCAAGAGTCGGGGTTTGGGCAGCCCCAGCATTTT. This translates into CASSQESGFGQPQHF. The chain couples TRBV4-2 to TRBJ1-5; D remains ambiguous. V was clipped by 0 bases and J by 7 bases, with 13 bases between them. CDR1 is LGHNA, CDR2 YNFKEQ, per germline. The CDR3 has 15 residues.

The rearrangement links TRBV30 to TRBJ1-1; D gene uncertain. V was trimmed by 4 bases and J by 2 bases, leaving 11 bases between them. The germline V gene encodes CDR1 GTSNPN and CDR2 SVGIG (reference sequence). This CDR3 has 13 amino acids. The CDR3 loop reads CAWTSWANTEAFF. DNA of the CDR3: TGTGCCTGGACCAGCTGGGCCAACACTGAAGCTTTCTTT.

The chain carries TRBV7-9 and TRBJ2-7, with a weak D call TRBD2 (7 bases). Germline V gene sequence: CDR1 SEHNR, CDR2 FQNEAQ (reference sequence). V lost 6 bases and J lost 3, with 15 bases in between. The CDR3 loop spans 14 amino acids. The CDR3 sequence: CASRKGGALYEQYF. CDR3 sequence (DNA): TGTGCCAGCAGAAAAGGGGGGGCCCTCTACGAGCAGTACTTC. Together with reference TRBV7-9 and TRBJ2-7, the CDR3 gives the full variable domain: DTGVSQNPRHKITKRGQNVTFRCDPISEHNRLYWYRQTLGQGPEFLTYFQNEAQLEKSRLLSDRFSAERPKGSFSTLEIQRTEQGDSAMYLCASRKGGALYEQYFGPGTRLTVT.

The rearrangement links TRBV28 to TRBJ2-7; 7 bases agree with TRBD1. Germline-derived CDR1 and CDR2 are MDHEN and SYDVKM. V dropped 5 bases and J dropped 4; count of bases not matched to a gene: 5. The length of the CDR3 is 13 residues. CDR3 loop: CASSPHRGYEQYF. The CDR3, as DNA: TGTGCCAGCAGTCCACACAGGGGTTACGAGCAGTACTTC.

This clone was counted a single time. V and J are TRBV7-6 and TRBJ2-7; 13 bases line up with TRBD2. V dropped 4 bases and J dropped 0; count of bases not matched to a gene: 3. CDR1 SGHVS and CDR2 FNYEAQ come from the germline V gene. The CDR3 length is 16 residues. CDR3 in amino acids: CASSSGLAGDSYEQYF. As DNA, the CDR3 is TGTGCCAGCAGCTCCGGACTAGCGGGGGACTCCTACGAGCAGTACTTC.

This clone was recorded only once. The chain carries TRBV28 and TRBJ2-2; D perhaps matches TRBD2 (6 bases). Per germline, CDR1 MDHEN and CDR2 SYDVKM. CDR3 length: 16 amino acids. The V end lost 4 bases, the J end lost 6 bases, and 18 bases lay between the germline ends. The chain's CDR3 is CASSSRGGKGSGELFF. The CDR3 DNA is TGTGCCAGCAGTTCTCGCGGCGGGAAAGGGTCCGGGGAGCTGTTTTTT.